This TCR beta chain is from a study of blood T cell repertoires in COVID-19. Study context: PBMCs, B-cell-depleted T cells, or T cells provided the cDNA or gDNA that made up the material.

TCRdb keeps only in-frame clones here, not all; method: immunoSEQ multiplex PCR. The profile shows about 200,000 clones, 80% to 90% of them singletons. This clone has a single count. The CDR3 loop spans 13 amino acids. The V and J ends lost 6 bases and 7 bases respectively, with 13 bases between them. Germline V gene data show CDR1 as MDHEN and CDR2 as SYDVKM. Material for sequencing was PBMCs or T cells enriched from blood (not recorded which). The rearrangement joins TRBV28 to TRBJ1-5; D uncertain. The receptor was derived from a woman in her 40s with acute COVID-19. Here the CDR3 reads CASSIPGNQPQHF. CDR3 DNA sequence: TGTGCCAGCAGCATCCCCGGGAACCAGCCCCAGCATTTT.